This T cell receptor (beta chain) came from a study of cytomegalovirus exposure and HLA in healthy donors. Study conclusions and caveats: By HLA locus, TCR association rates varied in a later analysis, with DRB1 showing the most and HLA-C the fewest. Versus the approximately 700-donor mean, an Asian-associated ancestry cluster reportedly showed fewer N-insertions in a later analysis. Productive rates of about 90% or about 30% were seen for most TCR beta V segments in an earlier analysis. TCR beta V- and J-gene trimming was later associated with a missense DCLRE1C variant.

In its sample, this clone was seen once. Its antigen is not identified. PCR used 60 Vbeta primers and 13 Jbeta primers. Assay used: immunoSEQ multiplex PCR; TCRdb lists only in-frame clones, some missing. Among approximately 170,000 clones listed, approximately 79% were seen once. The receptor was isolated from a human donor in good health. The sample taken for sequencing was PBMCs.

CDR3 in DNA: TGTGCCAGCATGACAGGGGAAGGACCAGATACGCAGTATTTT. Protein product: CASMTGEGPDTQYF. The chain has TRBV6-6 and TRBJ2-3; 8 bases agree with TRBD1. With V trimmed by 7 bases and J by 4 bases, 7 bases remained unmatched. The CDR3 has 14 amino acids. The germline gives CDR1 MNHNY, CDR2 SVGAGI (reference sequence).